A single sample is the source of the 3 T cell receptor beta chains below, sequenced in a study of T cell responses to AZD1222 COVID-19 vaccine. Here immunoSEQ multiplex PCR was the method, and the copy in TCRdb shows in-frame clones only, minus some. The sample records about 120,000 clones, roughly 90% being singletons. The input for sequencing was peripheral blood, taken on day 0 of AZD1222 vaccination. The source of these receptors is an adult in good health.

The chain is built from TRBV6-5 and TRBJ1-2; tentatively, D is TRBD1 (6 bases). V lost 5 bases, J lost 8 bases, and 12 bases lay in between. CDR1 is MNHEY and CDR2 is SVGAGI in the germline V gene. CDR3 length equals 12 residues. CDR3 amino acids: CASSPGVRGYTF. CDR3 sequence (DNA): TGTGCCAGCAGTCCAGGGGTAAGAGGCTACACCTTC.

The chain joins TRBV11-2 to TRBJ1-1; D gene ambiguous. CDR1 is SGHAT, CDR2 FQNNGV, per germline. Between the trimmed V and J ends, which lost 2 bases and 5 bases, there was a span of 9 bases. The CDR3 has 13 residues. The CDR3 DNA reads as TGTGCCAGCAGCTTAATCTCGGGAACTGAAGCTTTCTTT. Its protein product is CASSLISGTEAFF.

V and J are TRBV30 and TRBJ1-6, with 10 bases that match TRBD1. Trimming took 6 bases from V and 7 from J; bases not matched to a gene: 3. The CDR3 runs to 13 residues. Germline V gene sequence: CDR1 GTSNPN, CDR2 SVGIG (reference sequence). The CDR3 bases are TGTGCCTGTCAGACAGGGGGCAATTCACCCCTCCACTTT. Residues: CACQTGGNSPLHF.